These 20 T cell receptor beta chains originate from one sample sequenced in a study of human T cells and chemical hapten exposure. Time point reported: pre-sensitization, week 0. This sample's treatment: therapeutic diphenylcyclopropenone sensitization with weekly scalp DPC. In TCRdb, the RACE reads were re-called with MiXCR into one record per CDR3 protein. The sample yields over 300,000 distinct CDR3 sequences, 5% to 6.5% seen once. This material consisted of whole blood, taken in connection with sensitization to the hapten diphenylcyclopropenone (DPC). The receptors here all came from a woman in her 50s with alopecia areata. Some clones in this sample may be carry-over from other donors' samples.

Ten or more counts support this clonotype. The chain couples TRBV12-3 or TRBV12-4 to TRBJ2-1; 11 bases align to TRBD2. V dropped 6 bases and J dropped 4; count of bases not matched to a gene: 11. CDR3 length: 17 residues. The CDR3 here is CASSLTASGGPYNEQFF. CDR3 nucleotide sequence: TGTGCCAGCAGCCTGACGGCTAGCGGGGGGCCTTACAATGAGCAGTTCTTC.

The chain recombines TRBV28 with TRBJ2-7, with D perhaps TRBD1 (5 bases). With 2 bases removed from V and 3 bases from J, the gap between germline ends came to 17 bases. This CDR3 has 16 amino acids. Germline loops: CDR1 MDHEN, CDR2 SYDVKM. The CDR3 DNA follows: TGTGCCAGCAGTTTAACTTCTGGGGCAGGTCTCTACGAGCAGTACTTC. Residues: CASSLTSGAGLYEQYF.

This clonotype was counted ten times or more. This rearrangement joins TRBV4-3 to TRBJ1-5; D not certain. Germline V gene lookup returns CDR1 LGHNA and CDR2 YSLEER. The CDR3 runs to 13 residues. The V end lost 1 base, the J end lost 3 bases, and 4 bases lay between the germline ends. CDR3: CASSQALNQPQHF. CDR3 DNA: TGCGCCAGCAGCCAAGCTCTCAATCAGCCCCAGCATTTT.

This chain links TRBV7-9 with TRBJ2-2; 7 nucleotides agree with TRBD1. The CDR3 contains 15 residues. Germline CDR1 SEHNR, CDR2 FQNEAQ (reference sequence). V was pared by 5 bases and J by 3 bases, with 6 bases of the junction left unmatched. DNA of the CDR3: TGTGCCAGCAGCCCCTTCGACAGGGACACCGGGGAGCTGTTTTTT. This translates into CASSPFDRDTGELFF.

DNA for the CDR3: TGTGCCAGCAGTGAAACAAGGCAGGGACGCACTGAAGCTTTCTTT. Its translation: CASSETRQGRTEAFF. V gene TRBV2 combines with J gene TRBJ1-1, with D possibly matching TRBD1 (5 bases). The length of the CDR3 is 15 residues. The germline gives CDR1 SNHLY, CDR2 FYNNEI. Trimming removed 2 bases from V and 4 bases from J, with 14 bases in between.

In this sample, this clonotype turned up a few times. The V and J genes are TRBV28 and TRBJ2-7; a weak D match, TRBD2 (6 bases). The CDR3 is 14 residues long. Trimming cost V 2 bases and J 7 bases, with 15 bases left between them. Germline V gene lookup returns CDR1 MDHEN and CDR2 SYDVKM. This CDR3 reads CASSLTPRGKEQYF. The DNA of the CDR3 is TGTGCCAGCAGTTTAACCCCCCGGGGGAAGGAGCAGTACTTC.

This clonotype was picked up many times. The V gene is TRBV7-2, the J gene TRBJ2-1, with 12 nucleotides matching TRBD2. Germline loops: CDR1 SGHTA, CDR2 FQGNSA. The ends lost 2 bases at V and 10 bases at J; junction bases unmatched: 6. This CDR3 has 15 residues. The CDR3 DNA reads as TGTGCCAGCAGCTTACTAGCGGGGGGGCTAGACGAGCAGTTCTTC. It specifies CASSLLAGGLDEQFF.

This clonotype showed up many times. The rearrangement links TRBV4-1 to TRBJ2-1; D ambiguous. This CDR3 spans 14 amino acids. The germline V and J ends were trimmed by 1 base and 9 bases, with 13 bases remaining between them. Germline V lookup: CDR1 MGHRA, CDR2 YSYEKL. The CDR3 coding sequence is TGCGCCAGCAGCCAAGTAATTACCGTGGTTGAGCAGTTCTTC. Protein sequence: CASSQVITVVEQFF.

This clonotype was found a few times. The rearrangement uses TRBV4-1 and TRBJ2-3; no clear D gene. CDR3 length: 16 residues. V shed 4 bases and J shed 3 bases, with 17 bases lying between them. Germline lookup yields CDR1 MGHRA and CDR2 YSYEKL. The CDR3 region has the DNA TGCGCCAGCAGCCTGGAGCGAGATCCAAAGACAGATACGCAGTATTTT. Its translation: CASSLERDPKTDTQYF.

The CDR3 here is CASSFSGTPRGPRSTDTQYF. The CDR3 bases are TGTGCCAGCAGTTTTTCCGGGACACCTCGGGGACCGCGAAGCACAGATACGCAGTATTTT. The chain uses TRBV27 and TRBJ2-3, with a possible D match to TRBD1 (6 bases). There are 20 residues in the CDR3. V lost 3 bases and J 0 bases, leaving 25 bases between the germline ends. Germline loops: CDR1 MNHEY, CDR2 SMNVEV (reference sequence).

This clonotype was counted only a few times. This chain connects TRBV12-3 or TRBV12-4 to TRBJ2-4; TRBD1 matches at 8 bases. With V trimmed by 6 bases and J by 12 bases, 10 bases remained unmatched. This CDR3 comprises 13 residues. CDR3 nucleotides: TGTGCCAGCAGCATCATCGGACAGGGAAGTCAGTACTTC. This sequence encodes CASSIIGQGSQYF.

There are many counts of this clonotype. The CDR3, as DNA: TGTGCCAGCAGTCGGCGGGAGACCCAGTACTTC. This encodes CASSRRETQYF. V gene TRBV27 combines with J gene TRBJ2-5; D unresolved. This CDR3 contains 11 residues. Trimming stripped 5 bases from V and 5 bases from J, with 6 bases between. Germline CDR1 and CDR2: MNHEY and SMNVEV (reference sequence).

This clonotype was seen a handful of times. The CDR3 nucleotides are TGTGCCAGCTCAGAATTTACCGGACTCTACAATGAGCAGTTCTTC. Its protein product is CASSEFTGLYNEQFF. V usage is TRBV18 and J usage is TRBJ2-1; tentatively, D is TRBD2 (5 bases). V lost 5 bases, J lost 3 bases, and 14 bases lay in between. Germline-derived CDR1 and CDR2 are KGHSH and LQKENI. This CDR3 is built from 15 residues.

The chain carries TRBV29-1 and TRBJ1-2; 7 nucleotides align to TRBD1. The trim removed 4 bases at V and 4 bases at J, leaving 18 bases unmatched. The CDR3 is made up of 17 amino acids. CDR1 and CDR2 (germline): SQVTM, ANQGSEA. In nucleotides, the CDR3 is TGCAGCGTTGTGTCCTTTGATAAGGGACAGCTTCTCTATGGCTACACCTTC. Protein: CSVVSFDKGQLLYGYTF. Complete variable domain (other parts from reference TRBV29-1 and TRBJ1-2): SAVISQKPSRDICQRGTSLTIQCQVDSQVTMMFWYRQQPGQSLTLIATANQGSEATYESGFVIDKFPISRPNLTFSTLTVSNMSPEDSSIYLCSVVSFDKGQLLYGYTFGSGTRLTVV.

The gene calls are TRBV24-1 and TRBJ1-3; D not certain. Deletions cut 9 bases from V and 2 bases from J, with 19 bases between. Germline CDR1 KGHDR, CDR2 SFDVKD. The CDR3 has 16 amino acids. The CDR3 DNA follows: TGTGCCACCGGGTACAAGGGAGAGCTCACTGGAAACACCATATATTTT. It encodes CATGYKGELTGNTIYF.

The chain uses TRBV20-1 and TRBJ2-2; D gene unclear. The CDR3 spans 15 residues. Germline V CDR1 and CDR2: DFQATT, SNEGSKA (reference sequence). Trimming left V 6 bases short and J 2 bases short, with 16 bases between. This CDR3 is CSAPFPGVNTGELFF. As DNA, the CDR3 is TGCAGTGCCCCCTTTCCCGGAGTTAACACCGGGGAGCTGTTTTTT.

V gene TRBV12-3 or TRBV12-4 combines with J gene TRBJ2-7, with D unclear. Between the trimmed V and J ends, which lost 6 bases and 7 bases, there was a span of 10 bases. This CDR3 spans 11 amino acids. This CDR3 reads CASSRVREQYF. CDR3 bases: TGTGCCAGCAGCCGAGTGAGAGAGCAGTACTTC.

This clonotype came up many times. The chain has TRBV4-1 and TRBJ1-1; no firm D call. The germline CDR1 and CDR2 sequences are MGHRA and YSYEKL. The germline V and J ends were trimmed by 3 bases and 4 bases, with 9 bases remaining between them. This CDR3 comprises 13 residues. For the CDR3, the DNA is TGCGCCAGCAGCCATAGGTATAGCACTGAAGCTTTCTTT. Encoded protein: CASSHRYSTEAFF.

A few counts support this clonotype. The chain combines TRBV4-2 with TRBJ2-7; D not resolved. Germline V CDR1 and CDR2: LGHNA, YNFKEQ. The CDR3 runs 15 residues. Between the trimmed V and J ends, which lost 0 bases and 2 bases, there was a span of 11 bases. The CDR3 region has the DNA TGTGCCAGCAGCCAAGAGGTCGGCGGCACCTACGAGCAGTACTTC. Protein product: CASSQEVGGTYEQYF.

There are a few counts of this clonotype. The CDR3 is CASSYSVGRGSTEAFF. The CDR3 DNA reads as TGTGCCAGCAGTTATTCGGTAGGAAGGGGATCCACTGAAGCTTTCTTT. The chain uses TRBV6-5 and TRBJ1-1, with D perhaps matching TRBD1 (5 bases). Germline loops: CDR1 MNHEY, CDR2 SVGAGI. CDR3 length: 16 residues. V was trimmed by 3 bases and J by 4 bases, leaving 18 bases between them.